These 8 T cell receptor beta chains share one sample of origin, sequenced in a study of post-analysis software for immune sequencing data. Their antigens remain unidentified. General study points: There were roughly 5 TRBV segments more frequent in patients than controls, and TRBV5-6, TRBV5-1 and TRBV20-1 were among them.

Tagging with unique molecular identifiers was a feature of the TCR beta cDNA libraries. In TCRdb, the PCR reads were re-called with MiXCR into one record per CDR3 protein. The sample lists hundreds of thousands of distinct CDR3 sequences; around 60% were seen once. The source material was blood. Receptor source: a girl aged 2 to 9 with multiple sclerosis.

V is TRBV6-1 and J is TRBJ2-5; 14 nucleotides match TRBD2. J lost 7 bases, V lost 5 bases, and 12 bases had no gene match. The germline V gene encodes CDR1 MNHNS and CDR2 SASEGT. This CDR3 has 17 amino acids. As DNA, the CDR3 is TGTGCCAGCAGTACACCGGGCGGGACTAGCGGGAGCGGGACCCAGTACTTC. Residues: CASSTPGGTSGSGTQYF.

The chain couples TRBV20-1 to TRBJ2-1; unclear D gene. The CDR3 totals 13 residues. With 0 bases removed from V and 7 bases from J, the gap between germline ends came to 10 bases. Germline CDR1 is DFQATT and CDR2 is SNEGSKA (reference sequence). CDR3 residues: CSARDGVLNEQFF. For the CDR3, the DNA is TGCAGTGCTAGAGATGGGGTCTTAAATGAGCAGTTCTTC.

V is TRBV3-1 and J is TRBJ2-1; TRBD2 matches at 16 bases. The trim removed 4 bases at V and 7 bases at J, leaving 7 bases unmatched. Germline V gives CDR1 LGHDT, CDR2 YNNKEL (reference sequence). The CDR3 loop spans 17 amino acids. CDR3 in amino acids: CASSRRPGLAGGNEQFF. The CDR3 DNA sequence: TGTGCCAGCAGCCGCCGACCGGGACTAGCGGGAGGGAATGAGCAGTTCTTC.

The chain links TRBV20-1 to TRBJ2-5; 12 bases fit TRBD2. V lost 5 bases and J lost 5; bases outside the gene matches: 9. The CDR3 is made up of 15 amino acids. CDR1 DFQATT and CDR2 SNEGSKA come from the germline V gene (reference sequence). CDR3 in amino acids: CSALSLAGGRETQYF. The CDR3 DNA reads as TGCAGTGCTCTCTCACTAGCGGGAGGCCGGGAGACCCAGTACTTC.

This clonotype was seen a handful of times. This rearrangement joins TRBV7-2 to TRBJ1-2, with D possibly matching TRBD1 (6 bases). CDR3 length: 15 amino acids. Between the trimmed V and J ends, which lost 4 bases and 6 bases, there was a span of 18 bases. Germline CDR1 SGHTA, CDR2 FQGNSA. CDR3 residues: CASSSANDRPDGYTF. The CDR3 DNA sequence: TGTGCCAGCAGCTCCGCCAATGACAGGCCGGATGGCTACACCTTC.

This rearrangement joins TRBV20-1 to TRBJ2-3; 10 bases fit TRBD2. The CDR3 has 16 residues. V was clipped by 0 bases and J by 3 bases; unmatched bases: 6. Germline V lookup: CDR1 DFQATT, CDR2 SNEGSKA (reference sequence). CDR3 region: CSARDGLAGETDTQYF. The CDR3 coding sequence is TGCAGTGCTAGAGATGGTCTAGCGGGAGAAACAGATACGCAGTATTTT.

V and J are TRBV6-5 and TRBJ2-7; 8 bases agree with TRBD1. J lost 5 bases, V lost 3 bases, and 9 bases had no gene match. CDR1 and CDR2 from the germline V gene are MNHEY and SVGAGI. The CDR3 consists of 15 residues. The CDR3 sequence: CASSYLGQGAHEQYF. CDR3 coding DNA: TGTGCCAGCAGTTATTTAGGGCAGGGGGCCCACGAGCAGTACTTC.

The chain has TRBV7-9 and TRBJ2-2; D uncertain. The CDR3 contains 14 residues. V was trimmed by 6 bases and J by 5 bases, leaving 13 bases between them. In germline, CDR1 is SEHNR, CDR2 FQNEAQ (reference sequence). CDR3 sequence: CASRPMEFTGELFF. CDR3 in DNA: TGTGCCAGCAGGCCAATGGAGTTTACCGGGGAGCTGTTTTTT.